The clone carrying this TCR beta chain was detected only a few times. The antigen remains undetermined. This record comes from a study of a mutant IDH1 vaccine in newly diagnosed glioma. Study at large: The study gave patients eight vaccinations in weeks 1, 3, 5, 7, 11, 15, 19, 23. Once 4-6 weeks had passed after radiotherapy alone, vaccination started, or it started with temozolomide cycles. Patients' prior therapy spanned radiotherapy, temozolomide, or both; most underwent both. Study-wide results and limits: The study observed vaccine-induced immune responses in 90% to 95% of patients.

Described time point: week 23, last vaccination. In the vaccine, a single dose held 300 ug of the mutant IDH1 20-mer peptide, along with topical imiquimod. The V gene's germline CDR1 is MDHEN and CDR2 SYDVKM. Trimming left V 2 bases short and J 8 bases short, with 12 bases between. The CDR3 is made up of 13 amino acids. TCRdb keeps only in-frame clones here, not all; method: immunoSEQ multiplex PCR. The sample shows under 70,000 clones, approximately 80% of them seen only once. The chain is built from TRBV28 and TRBJ1-2, with D hard to call. The source is a man in his late teens or twenties with glioma. The sequencing used PBMCs, collected from a glioma patient whose treatment included an IDH1 peptide vaccine. The CDR3 DNA is TGTGCCAGCAGTTTAGTGTCCTCTAGGGGCTACACCTTC. Its protein is CASSLVSSRGYTF.